What follows is one T cell receptor (beta chain) and its context. This sample was included in a study of blood T cell repertoires in COVID-19. Study in general: Acute and convalescent COVID-19 samples came from the United States, Italy and Spain.

Sequenced by immunoSEQ multiplex PCR; TCRdb stores in-frame clones only, minus some. The sample shows 150,000 to 200,000 clones, around 84% of them seen only once. Germline V CDR1 and CDR2: ENHRY, SYGVKD. The CDR3 contains 12 residues. Deletions cut 3 bases from V and 3 bases from J, with 6 bases between. Enrolled through a virtual design, the participants were between about 18 and 89 years of age and came from some 25 US areas. This chain joins TRBV10-3 and TRBJ2-7; tentative D call: TRBD1 (5 bases). The sample taken for sequencing was PBMCs or T cells enriched from blood (not recorded which). The TCR was taken from a man aged 45-65 years who had recovered from COVID-19. The CDR3 loop reads CAISERGYEQYF. The CDR3 coding sequence is TGTGCCATCAGTGAAAGGGGCTACGAGCAGTACTTC.